These 14 T cell receptor beta chains came from one sample sequenced in a study of Graves' ophthalmopathy and Graves' hyperthyroidism. CDR3 regions of TCR beta were amplified from RNA transcripts. Following a first-round RT-PCR that used HTBI primers, a second-round multiplex PCR was carried out. TCRdb analysed the multiplex PCR reads with MiXCR anew, one entry per CDR3 protein. The sample has around 1.1 million distinct CDR3 sequences; about 38% are singletons. Sequencing used peripheral blood or thyroid tissue (not recorded which). The receptor set was obtained from an adult man with Graves' hyperthyroidism.

This clonotype was seen a single time. This chain joins TRBV10-2 and TRBJ2-7; 13 bases map to TRBD2. CDR1 WSHSY and CDR2 SAAADI come from the germline V gene. The CDR3 spans 12 residues. V trimming: 8 bases; J trimming: 7 bases; junction bases outside the gene matches: 2. Here the CDR3 reads CASAGLAGEQYF. CDR3 nucleotide sequence: TGCGCCAGCGCGGGACTAGCGGGGGAGCAGTACTTC.

The chain carries TRBV7-3 and TRBJ2-2; TRBD1 agrees at 7 bases. The CDR3 covers 14 residues. Germline V lookup: CDR1 SGHTA, CDR2 FQGTGA. Trimming removed 9 bases from V and 5 bases from J; junction bases left unmatched: 9. CDR3 DNA sequence: TGTGCCAGTACCTCGGGACAGCGAACCGGGGAGCTGTTTTTT. It translates to CASTSGQRTGELFF.

The rearrangement links TRBV2 to TRBJ2-7; 7 bases map to TRBD1. V dropped 4 bases and J dropped 6; count of bases not matched to a gene: 9. Germline lookup yields CDR1 SNHLY and CDR2 FYNNEI. The CDR3 spans 14 residues. The CDR3 reads CASSARTGRAEQYF. In nucleotides, the CDR3 is TGTGCCAGCAGTGCGCGGACAGGTAGGGCCGAGCAGTACTTC.

This clonotype has a count of ten or more. V and J are TRBV5-6 and TRBJ1-1; no reliable D call. The CDR3 sequence is 15 residues long. Per germline, CDR1 SGHDT and CDR2 YYEEEE. Trimming stripped 2 bases from V and 4 bases from J, with 15 bases between. The CDR3 reads CASSLSTTWGTEAFF. The CDR3 nucleotides read TGTGCCAGCAGCTTATCAACAACCTGGGGCACTGAAGCTTTCTTT.

The table lists this clonotype with many counts. The chain carries TRBV5-8 and TRBJ2-5; no clear D gene. Germline CDR1 is SGHTS and CDR2 is YDEGEE. Trimming cost V 2 bases and J 2 bases, with 7 bases left between them. The CDR3 extends over 13 amino acids. The CDR3: CASSFQVQETQYF. The DNA of the CDR3 is TGTGCCAGCAGCTTTCAAGTACAAGAGACCCAGTACTTC. Full variable domain (outside the CDR3, taken from reference TRBV5-8 and TRBJ2-5): EAGVTQSPTHLIKTRGQQATLRCSPISGHTSVYWYQQALGLGLQFLLWYDEGEERNRGNFPPRFSGRQFPNYSSELNVNALELEDSALYLCASSFQVQETQYFGPGTRLLVL.

This clonotype occurred many times. The rearrangement uses TRBV10-3 and TRBJ1-5, with TRBD1 as a possible D gene (6 bases). Germline loops: CDR1 ENHRY, CDR2 SYGVKD. V gave up 3 bases and J gave up 5 bases, with 8 bases separating them. The CDR3 covers 13 residues. The CDR3 bases are TGTGCCATCAGTGACAGGGGTGATCAGCCCCAGCATTTT. Protein sequence: CAISDRGDQPQHF.

The genes are TRBV5-6 and TRBJ1-2, with TRBD1 matching 7 bases. The V segment lost 3 bases and the J segment 2 bases; nucleotides outside the gene matches: 4. Germline CDR1 SGHDT, CDR2 YYEEEE. The CDR3 runs to 14 residues. CDR3 loop: CASSWLDRNYGYTF. The CDR3 DNA reads TGTGCCAGCAGCTGGCTGGACAGGAACTATGGCTACACCTTC.

This sequence joins TRBV7-9 and TRBJ2-1, with D perhaps matching TRBD1 or TRBD2 (5 bases each). CDR3 length: 16 residues. Trimming cost V 3 bases and J 3 bases, with 15 bases left between them. Looked up from germline, CDR1 is SEHNR and CDR2 is FQNEAQ (reference sequence). The CDR3 loop reads CASSFPGPPDYNEQFF. The DNA for the CDR3 is TGTGCCAGCAGCTTCCCGGGACCCCCGGACTACAATGAGCAGTTCTTC.

The V gene is TRBV11-2, the J gene TRBJ2-2; possible D gene TRBD2, 5 bases. Germline assignment: CDR1 SGHAT and CDR2 FQNNGV. The V end was cut by 1 base, the J end by 3 bases, with 12 bases between. This CDR3 is 16 amino acids long. The CDR3 sequence is CASSLGLRGDTGELFF. DNA of the CDR3: TGTGCCAGCAGCTTAGGGTTACGGGGAGACACCGGGGAGCTGTTTTTT.

This clonotype came up many times. This sequence joins TRBV6-5 and TRBJ2-7; a weak D match, TRBD1 (5 bases). CDR3 length: 11 residues. CDR1 and CDR2 from the germline V gene are MNHEY and SVGAGI. V lost 5 bases and J lost 6, with 8 bases in between. CDR3 coding DNA: TGTGCCAGCAGTGCCAGGGTCGAGCAGTACTTC. It translates to CASSARVEQYF.

This chain joins TRBV20-1 and TRBJ2-7; D not resolved. Trimming removed 6 bases from V and 6 bases from J, with 21 bases in between. Germline CDR1 is DFQATT and CDR2 is SNEGSKA (reference sequence). This CDR3 contains 14 residues. The CDR3 region has the DNA TGCAGTGCCAATACAGCTGGTGAGAAATCCGAGCAGTACTTC. Amino acids: CSANTAGEKSEQYF.

The genes are TRBV20-1 and TRBJ1-1; D call uncertain. CDR3 length: 15 residues. Germline-derived CDR1 and CDR2 are DFQATT and SNEGSKA (reference sequence). Trimming cost V 2 bases and J 0 bases, with 13 bases left between them. The CDR3 region has the DNA TGCAGTGCTAGACCGAGGTCAAGCATGAACACTGAAGCTTTCTTT. It is translated as CSARPRSSMNTEAFF.

This clonotype was detected ten times or more. This chain uses TRBV11-1 with TRBJ2-7; D is unclear. The CDR3 runs 14 residues. Germline lookup yields CDR1 SGHAT and CDR2 FQDESV (reference sequence). V lost 5 bases and J lost 2, with 13 bases in between. CDR3 amino acids: CASSPPSSAYEQYF. CDR3 nucleotide sequence: TGTGCCAGCAGCCCCCCAAGTTCGGCCTACGAGCAGTACTTC.

This clonotype was seen more than once but under ten times. The genes are TRBV14 and TRBJ1-1; no firm D call. This CDR3 region has 16 residues. CDR1 SGHDN and CDR2 FVKESK come from the germline V gene. V lost 5 bases, J lost 0 bases, and 16 bases lay in between. CDR3 protein: CASSFSIHTMNTEAFF. The CDR3 nucleotides are TGTGCCAGCAGCTTTTCAATTCACACCATGAACACTGAAGCTTTCTTT.